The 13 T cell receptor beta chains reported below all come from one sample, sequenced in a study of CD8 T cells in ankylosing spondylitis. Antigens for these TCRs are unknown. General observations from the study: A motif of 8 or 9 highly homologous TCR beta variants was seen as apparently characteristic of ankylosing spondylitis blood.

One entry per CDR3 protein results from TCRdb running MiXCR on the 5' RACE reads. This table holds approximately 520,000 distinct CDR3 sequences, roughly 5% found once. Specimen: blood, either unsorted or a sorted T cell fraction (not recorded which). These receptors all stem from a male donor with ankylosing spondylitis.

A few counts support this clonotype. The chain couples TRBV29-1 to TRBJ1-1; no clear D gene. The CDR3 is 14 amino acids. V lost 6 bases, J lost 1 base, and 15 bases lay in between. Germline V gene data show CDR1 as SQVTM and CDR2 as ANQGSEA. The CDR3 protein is CSVVGKYTNTEAFF. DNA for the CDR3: TGCAGCGTCGTCGGGAAATATACGAACACTGAAGCTTTCTTT.

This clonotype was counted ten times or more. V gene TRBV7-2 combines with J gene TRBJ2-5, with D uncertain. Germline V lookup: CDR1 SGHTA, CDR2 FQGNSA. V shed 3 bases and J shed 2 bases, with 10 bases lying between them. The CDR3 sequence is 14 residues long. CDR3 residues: CASSFRVPQETQYF. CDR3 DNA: TGTGCCAGCAGCTTCCGAGTTCCTCAAGAGACCCAGTACTTC. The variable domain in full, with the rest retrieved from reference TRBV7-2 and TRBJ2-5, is GAGVSQSPSNKVTEKGKDVELRCDPISGHTALYWYRQSLGQGLEFLIYFQGNSAPDKSGLPSDRFSAERTGGSVSTLTIQRTQQEDSAVYLCASSFRVPQETQYFGPGTRLLVL.

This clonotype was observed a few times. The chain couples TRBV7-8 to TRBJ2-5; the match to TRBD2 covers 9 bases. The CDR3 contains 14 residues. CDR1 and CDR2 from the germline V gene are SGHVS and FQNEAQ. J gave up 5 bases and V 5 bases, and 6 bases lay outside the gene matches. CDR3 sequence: CASSAGGKWETQYF. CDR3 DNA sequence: TGTGCCAGCAGCGCGGGGGGGAAGTGGGAGACCCAGTACTTC.

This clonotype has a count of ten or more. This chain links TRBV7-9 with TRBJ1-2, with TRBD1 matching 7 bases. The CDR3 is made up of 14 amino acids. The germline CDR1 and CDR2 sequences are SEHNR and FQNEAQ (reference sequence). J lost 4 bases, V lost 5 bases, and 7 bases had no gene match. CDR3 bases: TGTGCCAGCAGCCCCAGGGACAGCGCCTATGGCTACACCTTC. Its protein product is CASSPRDSAYGYTF.

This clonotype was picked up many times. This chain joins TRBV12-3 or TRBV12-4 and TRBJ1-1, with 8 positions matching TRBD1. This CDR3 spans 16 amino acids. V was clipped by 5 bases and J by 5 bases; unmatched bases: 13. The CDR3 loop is CASSTAERTGWTEAFF. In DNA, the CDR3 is TGTGCCAGCAGTACCGCTGAAAGGACAGGGTGGACTGAAGCTTTCTTT.

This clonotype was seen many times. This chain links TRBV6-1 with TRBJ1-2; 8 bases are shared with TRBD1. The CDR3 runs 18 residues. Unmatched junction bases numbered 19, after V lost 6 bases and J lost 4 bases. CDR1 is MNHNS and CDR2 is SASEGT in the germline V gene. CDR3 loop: CASSSRTGTSKLSYGYTF. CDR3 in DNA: TGTGCCAGCAGCTCCAGGACAGGGACCTCCAAGCTTAGCTATGGCTACACCTTC.

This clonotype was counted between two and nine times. Written as DNA, the CDR3 is TGCGCCAGCAGCTTGGAGAGGACAGCCGACGGGTACACCTTC. Its translation: CASSLERTADGYTF. V and J are TRBV5-1 and TRBJ1-2, with D possibly TRBD1 on 6 matching bases. The germline CDR1 and CDR2 sequences are SGHRS and YFSETQ. Between the trimmed V and J ends, which lost 0 bases and 11 bases, there was a span of 17 bases. The CDR3 has 14 amino acids.

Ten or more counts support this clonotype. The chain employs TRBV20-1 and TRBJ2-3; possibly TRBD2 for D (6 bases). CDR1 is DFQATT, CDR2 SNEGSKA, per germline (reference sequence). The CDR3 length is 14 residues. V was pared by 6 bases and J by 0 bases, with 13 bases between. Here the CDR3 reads CSAPRAGSTDTQYF. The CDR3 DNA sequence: TGCAGTGCCCCTCGCGCGGGGAGCACAGATACGCAGTATTTT.

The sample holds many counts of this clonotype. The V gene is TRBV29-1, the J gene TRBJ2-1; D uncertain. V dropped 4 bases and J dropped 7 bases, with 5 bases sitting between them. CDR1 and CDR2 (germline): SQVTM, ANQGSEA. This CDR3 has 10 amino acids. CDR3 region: CSVVRNEQFF. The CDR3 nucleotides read TGCAGCGTTGTCCGGAATGAGCAGTTCTTC.

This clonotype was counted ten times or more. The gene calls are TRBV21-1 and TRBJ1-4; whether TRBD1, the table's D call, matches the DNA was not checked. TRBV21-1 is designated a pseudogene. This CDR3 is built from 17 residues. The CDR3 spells CASSKTIPQGTGEKLFF. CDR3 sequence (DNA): TGTGCCAGCAGCAAAACCATCCCACAGGGGACGGGTGAAAAACTGTTTTTT.

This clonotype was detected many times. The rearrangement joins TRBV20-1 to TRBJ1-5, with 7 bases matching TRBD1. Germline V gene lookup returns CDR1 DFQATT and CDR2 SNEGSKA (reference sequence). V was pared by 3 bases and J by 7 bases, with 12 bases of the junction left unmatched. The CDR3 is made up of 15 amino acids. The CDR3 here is CSASPSDRAYQPQHF. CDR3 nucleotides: TGCAGTGCTAGCCCCTCTGACAGGGCTTACCAGCCCCAGCATTTT.

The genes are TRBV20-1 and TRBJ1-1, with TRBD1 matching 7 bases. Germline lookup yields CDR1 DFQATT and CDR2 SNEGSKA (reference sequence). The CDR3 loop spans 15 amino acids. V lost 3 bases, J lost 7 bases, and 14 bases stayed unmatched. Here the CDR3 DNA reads TGCAGTGCTAGTTTTACCGGGACAGCGGAATTTGAAGCTTTCTTT. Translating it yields CSASFTGTAEFEAFF.

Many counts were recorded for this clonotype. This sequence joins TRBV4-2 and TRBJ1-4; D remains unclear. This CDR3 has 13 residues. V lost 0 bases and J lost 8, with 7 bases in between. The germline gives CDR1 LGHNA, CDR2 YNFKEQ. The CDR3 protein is CASSQDFREKLFF. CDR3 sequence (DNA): TGTGCCAGCAGCCAAGATTTCCGGGAAAAACTGTTTTTT.